This section outlines one T cell receptor (beta chain) sequence together with its context. The data were taken from a study of technical replicates of blood from a few donors. The CDR3 totals 13 residues. Germline V CDR1 and CDR2: SGDLS, YYNGEE. Trimming stripped 3 bases from V and 3 bases from J, with 9 bases between. Method: immunoSEQ multiplex PCR; TCRdb's copy keeps in-frame clones and lacks some. The repertoire holds approximately 100,000 clones, with 96% as singletons. The J gene is TRBJ2-5, the V gene TRBV9; TRBD1 might be the D (6 bases). Specimen: T cells isolated from PBMCs. The clonotype was recovered from a human donor in good health. The CDR3 bases are TGTGCCAGCAGCGCTAAGGGGGAAGAGACCCAGTACTTC. Amino acid sequence: CASSAKGEETQYF.